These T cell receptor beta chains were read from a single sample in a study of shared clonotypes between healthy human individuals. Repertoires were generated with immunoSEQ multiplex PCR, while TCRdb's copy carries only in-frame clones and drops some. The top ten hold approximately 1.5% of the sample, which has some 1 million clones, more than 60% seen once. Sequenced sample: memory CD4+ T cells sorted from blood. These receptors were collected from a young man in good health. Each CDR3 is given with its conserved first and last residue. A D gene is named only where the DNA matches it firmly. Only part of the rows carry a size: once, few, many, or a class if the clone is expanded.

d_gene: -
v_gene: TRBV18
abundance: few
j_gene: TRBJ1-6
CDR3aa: CASSPIGMAPLHF
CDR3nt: TGTGCCAGCTCACCAATAGGGATGGCACCCCTCCACTTT

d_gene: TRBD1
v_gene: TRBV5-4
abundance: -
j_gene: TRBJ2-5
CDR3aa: CASSWGQGGETQYF
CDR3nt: TGTGCCAGCAGCTGGGGACAGGGAGGAGAGACCCAGTACTTC

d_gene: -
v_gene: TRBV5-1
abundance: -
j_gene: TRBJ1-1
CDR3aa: CASSLGANTEAFF
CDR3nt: TGCGCCAGCAGCTTGGGGGCGAACACTGAAGCTTTCTTT

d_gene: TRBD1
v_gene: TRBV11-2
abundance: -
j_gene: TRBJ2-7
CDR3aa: CASSLDRGQVYEQYF
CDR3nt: TGTGCCAGCAGCTTGGACAGGGGGCAGGTCTACGAGCAGTACTTC

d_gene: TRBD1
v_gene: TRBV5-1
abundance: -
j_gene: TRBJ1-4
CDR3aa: CASSLETGSNEKLFF
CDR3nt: TGCGCCAGCAGCTTGGAGACAGGGTCTAATGAAAAACTGTTTTTT

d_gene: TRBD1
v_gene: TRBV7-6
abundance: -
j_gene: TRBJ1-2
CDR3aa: CASSQTLQGERGYTF
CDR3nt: TGTGCCAGCAGCCAGACGCTACAGGGGGAAAGAGGCTACACCTTC

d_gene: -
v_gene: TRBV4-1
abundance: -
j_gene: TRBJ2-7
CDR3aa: CASSRGLQGEGEQYF
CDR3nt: TGCGCCAGCAGCCGGGGCTTACAGGGAGAAGGCGAGCAGTACTTC

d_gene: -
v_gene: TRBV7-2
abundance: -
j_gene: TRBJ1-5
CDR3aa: CASSPFGGALQPQHF
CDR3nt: TGTGCCAGCAGCCCCTTTGGGGGGGCGCTTCAGCCCCAGCATTTT

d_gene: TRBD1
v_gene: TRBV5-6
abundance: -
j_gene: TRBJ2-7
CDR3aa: CASSPEPGQLAYEQYF
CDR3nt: TGTGCCAGCAGCCCAGAACCGGGACAGCTAGCCTACGAGCAGTACTTC

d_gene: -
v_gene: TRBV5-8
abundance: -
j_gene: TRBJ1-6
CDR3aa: CASSLGTIGNSPLHF
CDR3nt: TGTGCCAGCAGCTTGGGGACGATAGGGAATTCACCCCTCCACTTT

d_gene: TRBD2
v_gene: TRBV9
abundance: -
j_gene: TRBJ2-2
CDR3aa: CASSVSGGTGELFF
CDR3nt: TGTGCCAGCAGCGTAAGCGGGGGCACCGGGGAGCTGTTTTTT